What follows is one T cell receptor beta chain and its context. This sample stems from a study of control samples from healthy donors and cancer patients. Sequencing was performed with immunoSEQ multiplex PCR; in TCRdb, only in-frame clones are kept and a portion is missing. The sample yields 100,000 to 150,000 clones, around 92% seen once. Between the trimmed V and J ends, which lost 3 bases and 1 base, there was a span of 9 bases. This CDR3 is built from 14 residues. The germline gives CDR1 SGHRS, CDR2 YFSETQ. This receptor was taken from a man older than 75 with head and neck cancer. The source material was PBMCs. The chain is built from TRBV5-1 and TRBJ2-3; no clear D gene. In nucleotides, the CDR3 is TGCGCCAGCAGCTGGGTTCGGGGCACAGATACGCAGTATTTT. Residues: CASSWVRGTDTQYF. Full variable domain (missing parts from reference TRBV5-1 and TRBJ2-3): KAGVTQTPRYLIKTRGQQVTLSCSPISGHRSVSWYQQTPGQGLQFLFEYFSETQRNKGNFPGRFSGRQFSNSRSEMNVSTLELGDSALYLCASSWVRGTDTQYFGPGTRLTVL.